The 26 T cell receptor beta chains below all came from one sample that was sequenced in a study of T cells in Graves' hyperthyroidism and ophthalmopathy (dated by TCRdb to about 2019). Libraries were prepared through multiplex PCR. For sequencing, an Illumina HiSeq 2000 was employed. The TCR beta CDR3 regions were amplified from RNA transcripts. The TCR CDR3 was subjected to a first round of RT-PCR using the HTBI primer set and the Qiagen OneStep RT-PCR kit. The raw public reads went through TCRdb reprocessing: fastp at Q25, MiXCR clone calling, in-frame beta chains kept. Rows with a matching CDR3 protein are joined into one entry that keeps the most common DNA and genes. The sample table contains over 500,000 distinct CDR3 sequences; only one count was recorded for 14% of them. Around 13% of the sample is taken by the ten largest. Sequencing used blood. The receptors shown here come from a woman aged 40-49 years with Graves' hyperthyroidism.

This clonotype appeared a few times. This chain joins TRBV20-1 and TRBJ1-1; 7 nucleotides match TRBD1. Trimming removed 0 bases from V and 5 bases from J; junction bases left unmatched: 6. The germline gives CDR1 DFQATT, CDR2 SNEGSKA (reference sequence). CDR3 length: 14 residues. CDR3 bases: TGCAGTGCTAGAGAAGGGGGCCCGTTGACTGAAGCTTTCTTT. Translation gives CSAREGGPLTEAFF.

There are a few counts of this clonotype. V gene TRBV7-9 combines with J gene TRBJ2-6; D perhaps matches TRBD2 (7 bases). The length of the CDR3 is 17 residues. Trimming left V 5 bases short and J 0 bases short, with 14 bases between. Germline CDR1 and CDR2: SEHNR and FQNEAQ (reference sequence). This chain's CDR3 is CASSGGAALSGANVLTF. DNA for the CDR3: TGTGCCAGCAGCGGGGGGGCAGCACTCTCTGGGGCCAACGTCCTGACTTTC.

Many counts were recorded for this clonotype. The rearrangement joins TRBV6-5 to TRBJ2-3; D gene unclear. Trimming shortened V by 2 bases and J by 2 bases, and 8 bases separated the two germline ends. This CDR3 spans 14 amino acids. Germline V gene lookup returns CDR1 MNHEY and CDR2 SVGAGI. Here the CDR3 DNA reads TGTGCCAGCAGTTACGGAGTGAACACAGATACGCAGTATTTT. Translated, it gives CASSYGVNTDTQYF.

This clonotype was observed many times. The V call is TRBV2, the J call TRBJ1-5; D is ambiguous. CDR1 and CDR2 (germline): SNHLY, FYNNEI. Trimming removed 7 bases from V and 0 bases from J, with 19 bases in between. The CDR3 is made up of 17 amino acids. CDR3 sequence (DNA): TGTGCCAGCACCGGAAATGAAATAGCATATAGCAATCAGCCCCAGCATTTT. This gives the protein CASTGNEIAYSNQPQHF.

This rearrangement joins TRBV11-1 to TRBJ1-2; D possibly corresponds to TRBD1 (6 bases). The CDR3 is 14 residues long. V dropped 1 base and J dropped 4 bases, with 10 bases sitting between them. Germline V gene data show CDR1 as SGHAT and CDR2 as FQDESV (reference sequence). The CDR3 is CASSLGTARYGYTF. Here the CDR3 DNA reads TGTGCCAGCAGCTTAGGGACAGCCCGCTATGGCTACACCTTC. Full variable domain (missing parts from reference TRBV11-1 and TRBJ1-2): EAEVAQSPRYKITEKSQAVAFWCDPISGHATLYWYRQILGQGPELLVQFQDESVVDDSQLPKDRFSAERLKGVDSTLKIQPAELGDSAMYLCASSLGTARYGYTFGSGTRLTVV.

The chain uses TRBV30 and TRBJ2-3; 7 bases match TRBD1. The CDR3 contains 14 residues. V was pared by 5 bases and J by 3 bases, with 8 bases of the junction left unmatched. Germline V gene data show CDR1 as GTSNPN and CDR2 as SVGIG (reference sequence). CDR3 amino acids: CAWSTGKGTDTQYF. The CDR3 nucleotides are TGTGCCTGGTCGACAGGGAAGGGTACAGATACGCAGTATTTT.

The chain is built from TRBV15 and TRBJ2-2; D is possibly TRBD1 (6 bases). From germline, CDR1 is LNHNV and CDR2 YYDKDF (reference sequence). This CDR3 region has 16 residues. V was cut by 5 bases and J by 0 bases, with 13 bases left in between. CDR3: CATSGLGASNTGELFF. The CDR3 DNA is TGTGCCACCAGCGGCCTGGGGGCATCGAACACCGGGGAGCTGTTTTTT.

The CDR3 region has the DNA TGTGCCAGCAGTTCCACGACTAGCGGGAGTCGGGCTGAGCAGTTCTTC. Its translation is CASSSTTSGSRAEQFF. The chain recombines TRBV27 with TRBJ2-1, with TRBD2 matching 12 bases. V trimming: 4 bases; J trimming: 9 bases; junction bases outside the gene matches: 10. The germline CDR1 and CDR2 sequences are MNHEY and SMNVEV (reference sequence). The CDR3 sequence is 16 residues long.

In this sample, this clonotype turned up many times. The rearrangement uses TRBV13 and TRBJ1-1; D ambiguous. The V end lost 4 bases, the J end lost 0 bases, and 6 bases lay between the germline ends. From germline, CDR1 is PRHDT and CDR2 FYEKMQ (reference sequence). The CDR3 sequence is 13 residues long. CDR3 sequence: CASSYGMNTEAFF. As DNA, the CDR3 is TGTGCCAGCAGCTACGGAATGAACACTGAAGCTTTCTTT. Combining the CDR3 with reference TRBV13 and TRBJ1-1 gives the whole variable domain AAGVIQSPRHLIKEKRETATLKCYPIPRHDTVYWYQQGPGQDPQFLISFYEKMQSDKGSIPDRFSAQQFSDYHSELNMSSLELGDSALYFCASSYGMNTEAFFGQGTRLTVV.

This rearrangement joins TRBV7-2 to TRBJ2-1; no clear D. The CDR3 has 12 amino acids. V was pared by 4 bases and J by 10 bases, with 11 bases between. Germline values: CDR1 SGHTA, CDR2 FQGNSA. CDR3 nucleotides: TGTGCCAGCAGCTACGGGCCAGTCGAGCAGTTCTTC. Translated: CASSYGPVEQFF. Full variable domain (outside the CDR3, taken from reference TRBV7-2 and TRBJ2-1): GAGVSQSPSNKVTEKGKDVELRCDPISGHTALYWYRQSLGQGLEFLIYFQGNSAPDKSGLPSDRFSAERTGGSVSTLTIQRTQQEDSAVYLCASSYGPVEQFFGPGTRLTVL.

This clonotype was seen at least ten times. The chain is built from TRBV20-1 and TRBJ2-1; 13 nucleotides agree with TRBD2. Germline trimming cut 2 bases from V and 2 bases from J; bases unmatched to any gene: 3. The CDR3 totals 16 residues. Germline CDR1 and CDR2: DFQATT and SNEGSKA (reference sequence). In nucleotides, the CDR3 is TGCAGTGCTAGACCCGGGACTAGCGGGACCTACAATGAGCAGTTCTTC. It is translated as CSARPGTSGTYNEQFF.

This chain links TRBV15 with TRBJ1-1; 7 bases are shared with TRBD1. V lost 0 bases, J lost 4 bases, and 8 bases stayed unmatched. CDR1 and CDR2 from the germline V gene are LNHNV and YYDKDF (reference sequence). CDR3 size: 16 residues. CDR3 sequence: CATSRDLEGAPTEAFF. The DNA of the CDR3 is TGTGCCACCAGCAGAGATCTCGAGGGGGCCCCCACTGAAGCTTTCTTT.

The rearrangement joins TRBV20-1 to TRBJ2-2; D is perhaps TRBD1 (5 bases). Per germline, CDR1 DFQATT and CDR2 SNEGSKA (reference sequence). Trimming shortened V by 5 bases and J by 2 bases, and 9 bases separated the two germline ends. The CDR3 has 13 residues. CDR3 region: CSAGRENTGELFF. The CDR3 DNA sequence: TGCAGTGCTGGCAGGGAAAACACCGGGGAGCTGTTTTTT.

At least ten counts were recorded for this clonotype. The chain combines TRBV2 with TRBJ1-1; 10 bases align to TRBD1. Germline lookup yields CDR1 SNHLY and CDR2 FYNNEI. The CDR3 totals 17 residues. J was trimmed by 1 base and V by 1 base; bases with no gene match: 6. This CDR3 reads CASSEEDRGTSNTEAFF. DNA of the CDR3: TGTGCCAGCAGTGAAGAGGACAGGGGGACATCGAACACTGAAGCTTTCTTT.

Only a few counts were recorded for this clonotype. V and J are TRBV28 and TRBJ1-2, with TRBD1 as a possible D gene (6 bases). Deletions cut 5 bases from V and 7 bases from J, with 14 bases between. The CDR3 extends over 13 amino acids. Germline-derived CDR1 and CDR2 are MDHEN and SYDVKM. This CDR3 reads CASSLRGICGYTF. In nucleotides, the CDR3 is TGTGCCAGCAGTCTAAGGGGGATCTGTGGCTACACCTTC.

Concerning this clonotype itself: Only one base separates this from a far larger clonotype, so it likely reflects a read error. CDR3 sequence reads: CASSLTGACEQYF. CDR3 in DNA: TGCGCCAGCAGCTTGACAGGCGCCTGCGAGCAGTACTTC. The chain couples TRBV5-1 to TRBJ2-7; D may be TRBD1 (5 bases). From germline, CDR1 is SGHRS and CDR2 YFSETQ. Trimming removed 1 base at V and 6 bases at J, with 11 bases between. The CDR3 contains 13 residues. Full variable domain (outside the CDR3, taken from reference TRBV5-1 and TRBJ2-7): KAGVTQTPRYLIKTRGQQVTLSCSPISGHRSVSWYQQTPGQGLQFLFEYFSETQRNKGNFPGRFSGRQFSNSRSEMNVSTLELGDSALYLCASSLTGACEQYFGPGTRLTVT.

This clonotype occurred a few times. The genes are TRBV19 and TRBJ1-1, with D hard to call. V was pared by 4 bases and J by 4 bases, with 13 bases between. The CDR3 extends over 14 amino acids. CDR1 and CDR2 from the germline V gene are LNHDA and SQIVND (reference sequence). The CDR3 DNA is TGTGCCAGTAGTACTACCCCGCCCGGCACTGAAGCTTTCTTT. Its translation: CASSTTPPGTEAFF.

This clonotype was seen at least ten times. The CDR3: CSVEGRLAGTGSYNEQFF. CDR3 bases: TGCAGCGTTGAAGGGAGACTAGCGGGTACAGGCTCCTACAATGAGCAGTTCTTC. The gene calls are TRBV29-1 and TRBJ2-1; 10 bases agree with TRBD2. V was pared by 1 base and J by 0 bases, with 9 bases of the junction left unmatched. There are 18 residues in the CDR3. CDR1 and CDR2 from the germline V gene are SQVTM and ANQGSEA.

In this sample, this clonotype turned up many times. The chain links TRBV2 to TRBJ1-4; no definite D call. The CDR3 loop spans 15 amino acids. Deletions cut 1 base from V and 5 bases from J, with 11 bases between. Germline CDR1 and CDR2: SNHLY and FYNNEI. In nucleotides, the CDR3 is TGTGCCAGCAGTGAAGATGGTGGTGGAAATGAAAAACTGTTTTTT. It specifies CASSEDGGGNEKLFF.

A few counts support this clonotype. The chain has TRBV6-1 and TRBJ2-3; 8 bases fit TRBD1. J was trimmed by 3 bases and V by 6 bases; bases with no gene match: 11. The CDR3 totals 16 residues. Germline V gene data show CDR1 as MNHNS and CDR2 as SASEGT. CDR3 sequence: CASRPLDRGGTDTQYF. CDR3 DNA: TGTGCCAGCAGACCCCTCGACAGGGGCGGGACAGATACGCAGTATTTT.

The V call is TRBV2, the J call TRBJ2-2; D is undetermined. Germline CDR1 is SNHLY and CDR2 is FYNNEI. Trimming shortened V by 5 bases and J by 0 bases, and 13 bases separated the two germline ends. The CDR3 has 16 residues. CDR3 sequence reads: CASSFRATPNTGELFF. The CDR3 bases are TGTGCCAGCAGTTTCCGGGCAACTCCGAACACCGGGGAGCTGTTTTTT.

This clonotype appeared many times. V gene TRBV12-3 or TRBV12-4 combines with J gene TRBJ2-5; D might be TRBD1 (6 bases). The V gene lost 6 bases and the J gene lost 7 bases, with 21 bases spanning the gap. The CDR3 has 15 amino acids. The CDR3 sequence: CASRARTGFGVTQYF. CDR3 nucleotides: TGTGCCAGCAGGGCCCGTACAGGGTTTGGCGTGACCCAGTACTTC.

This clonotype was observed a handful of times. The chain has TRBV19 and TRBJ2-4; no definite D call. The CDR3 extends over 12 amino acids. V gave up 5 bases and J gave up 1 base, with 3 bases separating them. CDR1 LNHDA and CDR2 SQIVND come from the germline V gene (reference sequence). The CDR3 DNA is TGTGCCAGTAGTTACGCCAAAAACATTCAGTACTTC. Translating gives CASSYAKNIQYF. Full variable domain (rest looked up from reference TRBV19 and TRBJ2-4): DGGITQSPKYLFRKEGQNVTLSCEQNLNHDAMYWYRQDPGQGLRLIYYSQIVNDFQKGDIAEGYSVSREKKESFPLTVTSAQKNPTAFYLCASSYAKNIQYFGAGTRLSVL.

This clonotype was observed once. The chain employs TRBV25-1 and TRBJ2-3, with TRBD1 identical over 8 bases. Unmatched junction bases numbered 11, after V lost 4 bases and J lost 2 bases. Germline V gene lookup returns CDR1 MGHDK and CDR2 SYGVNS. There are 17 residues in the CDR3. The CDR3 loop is CASSGRYRGFVTDTQYF. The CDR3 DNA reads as TGTGCCAGCAGTGGGAGATACAGGGGGTTTGTCACAGATACGCAGTATTTT.

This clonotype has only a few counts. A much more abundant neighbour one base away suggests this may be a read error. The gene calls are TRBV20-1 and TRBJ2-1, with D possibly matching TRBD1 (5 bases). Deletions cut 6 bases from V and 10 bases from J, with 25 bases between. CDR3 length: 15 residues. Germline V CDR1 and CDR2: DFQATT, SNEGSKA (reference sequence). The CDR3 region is CSAQGRGVPLGEQFF. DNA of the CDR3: TGCAGTGCCCAAGGAAGGGGCGTACCCTTAGGGGAGCAGTTCTTC.

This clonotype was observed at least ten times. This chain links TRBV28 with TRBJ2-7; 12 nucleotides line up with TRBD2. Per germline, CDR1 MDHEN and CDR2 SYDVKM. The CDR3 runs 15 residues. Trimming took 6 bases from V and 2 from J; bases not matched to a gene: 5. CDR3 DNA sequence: TGTGCCAGCAGATACCTAGCGGGAGGGCCCTACGAGCAGTACTTC. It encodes CASRYLAGGPYEQYF.